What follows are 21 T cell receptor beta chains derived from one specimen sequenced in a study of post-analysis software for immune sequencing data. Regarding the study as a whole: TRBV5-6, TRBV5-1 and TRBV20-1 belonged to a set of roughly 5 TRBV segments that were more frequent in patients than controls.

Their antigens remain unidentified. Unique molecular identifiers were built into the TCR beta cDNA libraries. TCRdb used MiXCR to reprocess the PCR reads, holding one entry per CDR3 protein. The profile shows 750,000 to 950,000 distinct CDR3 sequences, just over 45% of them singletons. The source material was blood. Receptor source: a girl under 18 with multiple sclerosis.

The CDR3 protein is CASSLRRPLSSGANVLTF. CDR3 sequence (DNA): TGTGCCAGCAGTTTACGGAGACCTCTAAGCTCTGGGGCCAACGTCCTGACTTTC. The J gene is TRBJ2-6, the V gene TRBV27; D is uncertain. V was pared by 2 bases and J by 0 bases, with 14 bases between. The CDR3 spans 18 residues. CDR1 and CDR2 (germline): MNHEY, SMNVEV (reference sequence).

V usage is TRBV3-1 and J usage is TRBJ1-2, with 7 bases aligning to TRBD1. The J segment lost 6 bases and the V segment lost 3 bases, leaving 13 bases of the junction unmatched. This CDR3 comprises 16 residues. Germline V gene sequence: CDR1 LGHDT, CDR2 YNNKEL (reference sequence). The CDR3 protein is CASSQLISGQEDGYTF. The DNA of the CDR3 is TGTGCCAGCAGCCAGTTGATATCCGGACAGGAAGATGGCTACACCTTC.

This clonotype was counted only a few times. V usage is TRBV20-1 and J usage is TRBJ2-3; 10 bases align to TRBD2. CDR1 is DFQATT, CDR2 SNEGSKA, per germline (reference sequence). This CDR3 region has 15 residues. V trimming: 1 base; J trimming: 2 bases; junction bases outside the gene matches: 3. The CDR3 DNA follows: TGCAGTGCTAGAGGTAGCGGGAGGACCACAGATACGCAGTATTTT. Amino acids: CSARGSGRTTDTQYF.

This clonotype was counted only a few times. For the CDR3, the DNA is TGTGCCAGCAGTTATTTGGGGAGGATGGACACTGAAGCTTTCTTT. Translating gives CASSYLGRMDTEAFF. This rearrangement joins TRBV6-5 to TRBJ1-1; no clear D. Trimming removed 3 bases at V and 3 bases at J, with 14 bases between. The CDR3 length is 15 residues. Germline V CDR1 and CDR2: MNHEY, SVGAGI.

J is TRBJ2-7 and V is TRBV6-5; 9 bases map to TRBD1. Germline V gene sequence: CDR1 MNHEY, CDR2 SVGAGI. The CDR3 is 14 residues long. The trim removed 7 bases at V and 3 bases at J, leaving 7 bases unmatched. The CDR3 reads CASNRGGQGYEQYF. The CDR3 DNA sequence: TGTGCCAGCAACCGAGGGGGACAGGGCTACGAGCAGTACTTC.

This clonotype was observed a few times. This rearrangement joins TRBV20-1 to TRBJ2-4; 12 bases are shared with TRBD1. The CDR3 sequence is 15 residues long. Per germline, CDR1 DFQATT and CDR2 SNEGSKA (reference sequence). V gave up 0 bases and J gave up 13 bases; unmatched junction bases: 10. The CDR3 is CSARDRDRGRSGQYF. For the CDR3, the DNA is TGCAGTGCTAGAGATCGGGACAGGGGGCGTTCTGGGCAGTACTTC.

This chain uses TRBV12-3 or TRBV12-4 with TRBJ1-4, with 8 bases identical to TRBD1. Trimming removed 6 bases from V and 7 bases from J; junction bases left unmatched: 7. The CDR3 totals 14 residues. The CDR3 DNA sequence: TGTGCCAGCAGAGCCACAGGGGGGGGTGAAAAACTGTTTTTT. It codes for CASRATGGGEKLFF.

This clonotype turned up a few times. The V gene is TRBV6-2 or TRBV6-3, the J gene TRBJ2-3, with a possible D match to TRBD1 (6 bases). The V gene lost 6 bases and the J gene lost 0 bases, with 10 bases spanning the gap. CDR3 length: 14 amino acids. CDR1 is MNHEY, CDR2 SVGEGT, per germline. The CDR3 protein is CASRRDTSTDTQYF. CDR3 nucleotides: TGTGCCAGCAGAAGGGACACAAGCACAGATACGCAGTATTTT.

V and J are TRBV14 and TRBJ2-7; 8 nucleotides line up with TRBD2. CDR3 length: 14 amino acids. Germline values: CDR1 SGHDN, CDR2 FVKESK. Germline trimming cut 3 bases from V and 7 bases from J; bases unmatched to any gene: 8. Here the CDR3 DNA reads TGTGCCAGCAGCCAGGCCGGGACTAGAAGTGAGCAGTACTTC. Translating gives CASSQAGTRSEQYF.

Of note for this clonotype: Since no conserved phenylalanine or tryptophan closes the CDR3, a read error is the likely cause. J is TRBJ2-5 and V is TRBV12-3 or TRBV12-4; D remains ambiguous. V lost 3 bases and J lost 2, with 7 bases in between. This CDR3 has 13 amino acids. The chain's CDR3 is CASSFAQQETQYL. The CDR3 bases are TGTGCCAGCAGTTTCGCACAGCAAGAGACCCAGTACCTC.

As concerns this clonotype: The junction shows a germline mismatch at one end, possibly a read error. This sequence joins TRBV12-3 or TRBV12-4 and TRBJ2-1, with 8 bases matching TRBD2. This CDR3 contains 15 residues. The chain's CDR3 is CANSLEVAGMYEQFF. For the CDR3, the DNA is TGTGCCAACAGTTTAGAGGTAGCGGGGATGTATGAGCAGTTCTTC.

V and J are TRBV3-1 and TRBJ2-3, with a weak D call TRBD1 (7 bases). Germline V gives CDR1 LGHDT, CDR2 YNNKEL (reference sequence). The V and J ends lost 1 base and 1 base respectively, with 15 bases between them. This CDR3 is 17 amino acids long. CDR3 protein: CASSQAPTGEGTDTQYF. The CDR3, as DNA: TGTGCCAGCAGCCAAGCCCCCACAGGGGAGGGCACAGATACGCAGTATTTT.

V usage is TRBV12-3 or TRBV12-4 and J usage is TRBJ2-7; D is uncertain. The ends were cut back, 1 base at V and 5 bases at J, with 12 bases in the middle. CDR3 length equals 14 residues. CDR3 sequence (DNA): TGTGCCAGCAGTTTAGGACTCTATGCCAACGAGCAGTACTTC. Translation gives CASSLGLYANEQYF.

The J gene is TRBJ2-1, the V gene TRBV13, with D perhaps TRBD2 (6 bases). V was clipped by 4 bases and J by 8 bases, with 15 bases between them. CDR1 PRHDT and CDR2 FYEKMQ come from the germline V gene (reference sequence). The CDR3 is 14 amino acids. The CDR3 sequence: CASSSTSSSDEQFF. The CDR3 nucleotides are TGTGCCAGCAGCTCGACTAGTAGTAGCGATGAGCAGTTCTTC. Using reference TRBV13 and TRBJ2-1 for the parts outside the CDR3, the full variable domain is AAGVIQSPRHLIKEKRETATLKCYPIPRHDTVYWYQQGPGQDPQFLISFYEKMQSDKGSIPDRFSAQQFSDYHSELNMSSLELGDSALYFCASSSTSSSDEQFFGPGTRLTVL.

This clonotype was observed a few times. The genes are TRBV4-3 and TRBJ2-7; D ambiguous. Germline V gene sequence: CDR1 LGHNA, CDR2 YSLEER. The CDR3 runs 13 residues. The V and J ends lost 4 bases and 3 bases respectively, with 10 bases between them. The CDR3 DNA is TGCGCCAGCAGCCGGGCTCTGGGCTACGAGCAGTACTTC. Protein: CASSRALGYEQYF.

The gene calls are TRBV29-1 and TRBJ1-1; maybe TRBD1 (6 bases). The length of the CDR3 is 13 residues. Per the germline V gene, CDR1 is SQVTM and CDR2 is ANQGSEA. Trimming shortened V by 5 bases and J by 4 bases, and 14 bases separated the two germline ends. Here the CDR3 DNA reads TGCAGCGTTAAAATGGGAGGGGGCACTGAAGCTTTCTTT. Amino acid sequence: CSVKMGGGTEAFF.

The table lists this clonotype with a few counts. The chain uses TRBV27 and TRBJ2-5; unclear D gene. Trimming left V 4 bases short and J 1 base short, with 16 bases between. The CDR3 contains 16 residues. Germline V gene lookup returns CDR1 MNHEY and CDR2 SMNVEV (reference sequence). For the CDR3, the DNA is TGTGCCAGCAGTTCGGTCAGGTCGGGCCTCCAAGAGACCCAGTACTTC. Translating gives CASSSVRSGLQETQYF.

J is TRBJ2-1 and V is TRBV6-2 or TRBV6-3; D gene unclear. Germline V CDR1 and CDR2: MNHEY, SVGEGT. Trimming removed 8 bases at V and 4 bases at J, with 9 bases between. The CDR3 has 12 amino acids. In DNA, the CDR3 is TGTGCCAGCCGGTCTGGGTACAATGAGCAGTTCTTC. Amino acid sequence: CASRSGYNEQFF.

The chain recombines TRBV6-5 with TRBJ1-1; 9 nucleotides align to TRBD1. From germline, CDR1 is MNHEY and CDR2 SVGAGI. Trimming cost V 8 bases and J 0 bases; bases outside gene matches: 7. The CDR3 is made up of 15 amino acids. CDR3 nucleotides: TGTGCCAGCTCACAGGGGGCCGGATTGAACACTGAAGCTTTCTTT. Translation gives CASSQGAGLNTEAFF.

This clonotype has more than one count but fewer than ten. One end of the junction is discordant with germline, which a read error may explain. CDR3 nucleotide sequence: TGTGCCAGCAGTTATTTCTTTAAAACCATTCAGTACTTC. Amino acids: CASSYFFKTIQYF. The chain carries TRBV6-2 or TRBV6-3 and TRBJ2-4; D not resolved. Germline V gene data show CDR1 as MNHEY and CDR2 as SVGEGT. This CDR3 is 13 amino acids long.

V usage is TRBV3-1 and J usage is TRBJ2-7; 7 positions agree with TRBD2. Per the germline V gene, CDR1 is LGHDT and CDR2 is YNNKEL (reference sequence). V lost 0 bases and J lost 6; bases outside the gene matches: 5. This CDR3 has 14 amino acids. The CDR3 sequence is CASSQDGRVGEQYF. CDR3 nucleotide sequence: TGTGCCAGCAGCCAAGATGGGAGGGTCGGCGAGCAGTACTTC.